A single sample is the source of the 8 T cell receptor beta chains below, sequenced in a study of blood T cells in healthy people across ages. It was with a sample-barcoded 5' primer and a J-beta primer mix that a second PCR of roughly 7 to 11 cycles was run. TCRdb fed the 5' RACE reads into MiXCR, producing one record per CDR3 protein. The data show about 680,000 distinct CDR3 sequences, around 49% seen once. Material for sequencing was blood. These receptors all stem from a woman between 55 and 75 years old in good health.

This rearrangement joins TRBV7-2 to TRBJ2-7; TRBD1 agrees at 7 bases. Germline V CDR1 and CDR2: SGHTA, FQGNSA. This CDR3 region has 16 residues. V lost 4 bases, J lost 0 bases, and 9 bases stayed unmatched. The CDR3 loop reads CASSSRQGPSSYEQYF. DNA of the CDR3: TGTGCCAGCAGCTCCAGACAGGGCCCGAGCTCCTACGAGCAGTACTTC.

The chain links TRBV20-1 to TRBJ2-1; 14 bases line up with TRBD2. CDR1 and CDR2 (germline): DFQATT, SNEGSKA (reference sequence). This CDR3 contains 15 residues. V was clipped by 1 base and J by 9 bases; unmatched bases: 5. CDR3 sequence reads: CSARGTSGRSGEQFF. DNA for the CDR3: TGCAGTGCTAGAGGGACTAGCGGGAGGAGTGGTGAGCAGTTCTTC.

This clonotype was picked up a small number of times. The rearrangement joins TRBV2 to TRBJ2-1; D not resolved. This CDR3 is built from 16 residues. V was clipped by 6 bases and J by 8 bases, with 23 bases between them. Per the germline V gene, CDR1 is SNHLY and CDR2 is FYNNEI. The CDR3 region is CASSPGPRTFSHEQFF. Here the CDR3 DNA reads TGTGCCAGCAGCCCTGGACCCCGGACCTTCAGCCATGAGCAGTTCTTC.

The CDR3: CASSSRDNYNEQFF. CDR3 DNA: TGTGCCAGCAGCTCCCGGGACAACTACAATGAGCAGTTCTTC. The rearrangement links TRBV9 to TRBJ2-1; possibly TRBD1 for D (6 bases). Between the trimmed V and J ends, which lost 4 bases and 3 bases, there was a span of 11 bases. CDR1 is SGDLS, CDR2 YYNGEE, per germline. The CDR3 sequence is 14 residues long.

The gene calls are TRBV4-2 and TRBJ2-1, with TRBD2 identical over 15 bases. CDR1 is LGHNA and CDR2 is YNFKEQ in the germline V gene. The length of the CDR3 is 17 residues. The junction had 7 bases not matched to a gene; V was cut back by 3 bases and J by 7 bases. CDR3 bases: TGTGCCAGCAGCCATGATGAGGGACTAGCGGGAGGAAATGAGCAGTTCTTC. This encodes CASSHDEGLAGGNEQFF.

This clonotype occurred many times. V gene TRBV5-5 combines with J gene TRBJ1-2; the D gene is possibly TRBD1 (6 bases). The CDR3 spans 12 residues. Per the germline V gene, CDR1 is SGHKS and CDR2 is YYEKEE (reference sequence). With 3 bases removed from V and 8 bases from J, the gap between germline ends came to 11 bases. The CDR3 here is CASSSRTAGYTF. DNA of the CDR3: TGTGCCAGCAGCTCAAGGACAGCCGGCTACACCTTC.

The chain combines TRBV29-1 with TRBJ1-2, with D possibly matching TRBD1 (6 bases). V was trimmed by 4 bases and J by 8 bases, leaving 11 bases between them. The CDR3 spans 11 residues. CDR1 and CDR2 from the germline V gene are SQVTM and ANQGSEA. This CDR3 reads CSVAGALGYTF. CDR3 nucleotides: TGCAGCGTTGCGGGGGCTTTAGGCTACACCTTC.

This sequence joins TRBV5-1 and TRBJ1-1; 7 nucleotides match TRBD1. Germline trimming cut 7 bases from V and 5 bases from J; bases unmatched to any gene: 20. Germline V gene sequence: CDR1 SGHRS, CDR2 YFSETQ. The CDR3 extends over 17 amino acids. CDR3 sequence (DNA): TGCGCCAGCCTCCCGGGGTACAGGGGAAAGAAAGGTACTGAAGCTTTCTTT. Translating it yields CASLPGYRGKKGTEAFF.